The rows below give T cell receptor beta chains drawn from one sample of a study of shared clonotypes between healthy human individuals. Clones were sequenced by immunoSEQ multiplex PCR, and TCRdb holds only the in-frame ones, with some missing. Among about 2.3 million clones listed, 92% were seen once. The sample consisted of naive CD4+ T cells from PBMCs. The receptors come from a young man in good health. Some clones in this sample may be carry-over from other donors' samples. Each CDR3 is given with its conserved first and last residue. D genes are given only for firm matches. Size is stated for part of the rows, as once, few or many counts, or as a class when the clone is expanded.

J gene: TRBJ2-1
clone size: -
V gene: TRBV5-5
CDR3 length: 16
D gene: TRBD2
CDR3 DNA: TGTGCCAGCAGCTTTTGGGCGGGAGGCAACTACAATGAGCAGTTCTTC
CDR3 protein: CASSFWAGGNYNEQFF

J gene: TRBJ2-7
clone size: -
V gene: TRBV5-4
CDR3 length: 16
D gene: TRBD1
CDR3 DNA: TGTGCCAGCAGCTTTCCGGGACAGGGTCCCGCGGACGAGCAGTACTTC
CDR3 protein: CASSFPGQGPADEQYF

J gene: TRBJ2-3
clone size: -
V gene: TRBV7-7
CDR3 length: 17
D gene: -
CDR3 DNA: TGTGCCAGCAGCTTAGAGTTGTCCGCAGGGGGGCCGTTCGAGCAGTATTTT
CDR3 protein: CASSLELSAGGPFEQYF

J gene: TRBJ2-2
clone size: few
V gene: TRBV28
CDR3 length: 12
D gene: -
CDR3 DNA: TGTGCCAGCAGTGCTTCGACTTACGAGCTGTTTTTT
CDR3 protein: CASSASTYELFF

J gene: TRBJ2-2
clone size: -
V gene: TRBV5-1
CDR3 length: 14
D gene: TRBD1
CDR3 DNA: TGCGCCAGCAGCTTTCAGGGGGCGGACGGGGAGCTGTTTTTT
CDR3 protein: CASSFQGADGELFF

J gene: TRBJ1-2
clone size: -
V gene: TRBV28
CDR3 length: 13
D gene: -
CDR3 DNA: TGTGCCAGCAGTTTCCCGGGCCGAGATGGCTACACCTTC
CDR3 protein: CASSFPGRDGYTF

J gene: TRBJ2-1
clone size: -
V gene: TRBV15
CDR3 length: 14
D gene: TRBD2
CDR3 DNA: TGTGCCACCAGGGCTAGCGGATTCTACAATGAGCAGTTCTTC
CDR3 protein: CATRASGFYNEQFF

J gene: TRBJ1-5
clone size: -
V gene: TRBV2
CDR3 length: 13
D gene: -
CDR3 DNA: TGTGCCAGCGCCGACAGTAGCAATCAGCCCCAGCATTTT
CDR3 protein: CASADSSNQPQHF

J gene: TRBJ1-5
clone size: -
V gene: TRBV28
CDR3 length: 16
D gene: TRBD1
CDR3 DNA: TGTGCCAGCAGCGCAGGGACAGGTTATAGCAATCAGCCCCAGCATTTT
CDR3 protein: CASSAGTGYSNQPQHF

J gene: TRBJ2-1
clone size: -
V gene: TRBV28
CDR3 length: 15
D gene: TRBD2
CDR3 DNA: TGTGCCAGCAGTTCTCTAGCGGGAGGGGGAAATGAGCAGTTCTTC
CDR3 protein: CASSSLAGGGNEQFF

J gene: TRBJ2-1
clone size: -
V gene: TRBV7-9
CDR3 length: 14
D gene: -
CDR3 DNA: TGTGCCAGCAGCTACAGGGACTTCTACAATGAGCAGTTCTTC
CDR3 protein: CASSYRDFYNEQFF

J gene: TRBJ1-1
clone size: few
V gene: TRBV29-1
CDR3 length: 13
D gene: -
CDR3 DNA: TGCAGCGTTGATTGGGGCCAGTACACTGAAGCTTTCTTT
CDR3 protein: CSVDWGQYTEAFF

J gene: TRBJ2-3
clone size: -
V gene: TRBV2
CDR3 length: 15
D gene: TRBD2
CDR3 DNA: TGTGCCAGCAGTGCAATAGCGGGAGGTGGGGATACGCAGTATTTT
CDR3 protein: CASSAIAGGGDTQYF

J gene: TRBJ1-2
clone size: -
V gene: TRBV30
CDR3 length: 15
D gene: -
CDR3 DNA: TGTGCCTGGAGTGTAGGGGCCAAGGGCGGCTATGGCTACACCTTC
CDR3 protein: CAWSVGAKGGYGYTF

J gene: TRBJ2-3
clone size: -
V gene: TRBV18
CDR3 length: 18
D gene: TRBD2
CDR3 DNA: TGTGCCAGCTCACCACCGGTACTAGCGGGAGGGATCACAGATACGCAGTATTTT
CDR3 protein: CASSPPVLAGGITDTQYF

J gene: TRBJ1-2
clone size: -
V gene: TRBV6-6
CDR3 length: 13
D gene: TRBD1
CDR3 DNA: TGTGCCAGCAGTTATCAGGGGGCAGATGGCTACACCTTC
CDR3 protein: CASSYQGADGYTF

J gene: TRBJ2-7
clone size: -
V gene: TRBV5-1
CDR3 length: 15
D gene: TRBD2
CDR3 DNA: TGCGCCAGCAGTCGTACTAGCGGGAGTGCCTACGAGCAGTACTTC
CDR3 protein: CASSRTSGSAYEQYF

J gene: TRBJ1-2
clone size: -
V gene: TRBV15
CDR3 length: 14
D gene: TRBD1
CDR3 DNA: TGTGCCACCAGCAGAGGACAGGGGGGATATGGCTACACCTTC
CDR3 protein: CATSRGQGGYGYTF

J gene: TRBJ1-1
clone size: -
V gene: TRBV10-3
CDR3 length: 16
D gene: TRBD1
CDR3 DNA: TGTGCCATCAGTGACGCGGGGACAGGGTTGGGGGCTGAAGCTTTCTTT
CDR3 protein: CAISDAGTGLGAEAFF

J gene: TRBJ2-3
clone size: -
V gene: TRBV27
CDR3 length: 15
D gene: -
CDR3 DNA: TGTGCCAGCAGTATTCACAGGGTGATCCCAGATACGCAGTATTTT
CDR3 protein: CASSIHRVIPDTQYF

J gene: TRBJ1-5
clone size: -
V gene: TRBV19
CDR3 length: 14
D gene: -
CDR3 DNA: TGTGCCAGTAGTCACCAGGGCAGGGCGTCGGCCCAGCATTTT
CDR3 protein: CASSHQGRASAQHF

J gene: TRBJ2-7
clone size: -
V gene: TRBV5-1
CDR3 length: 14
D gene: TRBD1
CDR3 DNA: TGCGCCAGCAGCTTGGAACAGGGGGCATACGAGCAGTACTTC
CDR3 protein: CASSLEQGAYEQYF

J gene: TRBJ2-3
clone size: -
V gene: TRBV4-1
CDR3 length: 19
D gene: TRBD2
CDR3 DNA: TGCGCCAGCAGCCAACAGGGGGCGCAGCTAGCGGGAGCGACAGATACGCAGTATTTT
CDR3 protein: CASSQQGAQLAGATDTQYF

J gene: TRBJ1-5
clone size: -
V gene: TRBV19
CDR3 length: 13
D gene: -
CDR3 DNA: TGTGCCAGTAAGGTCCCGGGACGGCAGCCCCAGCATTTT
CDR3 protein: CASKVPGRQPQHF

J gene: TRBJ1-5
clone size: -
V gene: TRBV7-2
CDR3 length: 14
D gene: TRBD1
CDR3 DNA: TGTGCCAGCAGCCCCGGACAGGGGTATCAGCCCCAGCATTTT
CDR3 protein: CASSPGQGYQPQHF

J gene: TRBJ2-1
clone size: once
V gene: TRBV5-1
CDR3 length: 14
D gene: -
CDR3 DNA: TGCGCCAGCAGCTTGGCCACTAGCCTCAATGAGCAGTTCTTC
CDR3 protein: CASSLATSLNEQFF

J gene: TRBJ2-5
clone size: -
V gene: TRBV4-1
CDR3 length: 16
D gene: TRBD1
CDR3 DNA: TGCGCCAGCAGCCTATCCTATACAGGGGGACAAGAGACCCAGTACTTC
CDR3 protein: CASSLSYTGGQETQYF

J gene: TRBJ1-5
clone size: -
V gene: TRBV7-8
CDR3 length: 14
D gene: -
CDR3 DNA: TGTGCCAGCAGCTTAGCTGCAGGGAAACAGCCCCAGCATTTT
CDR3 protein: CASSLAAGKQPQHF

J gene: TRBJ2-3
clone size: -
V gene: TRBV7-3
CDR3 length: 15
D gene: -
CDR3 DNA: TGTGCCAGCAGCTTAAGCCCTAGTTCCACAGATACGCAGTATTTT
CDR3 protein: CASSLSPSSTDTQYF

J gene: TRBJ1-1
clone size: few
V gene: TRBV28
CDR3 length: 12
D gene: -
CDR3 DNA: TGTGCCAGCAGTTTACGGGCCACTGAAGCTTTCTTT
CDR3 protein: CASSLRATEAFF